This entry is about one T cell receptor (beta chain). The naive CD8 fraction comprised CD45RO-negative cells positively selected for CCR7 and excluded terminally differentiated effector memory CD45RA+ cells. All participating donors were Caucasian adults from Nashville, Tennessee. The entry originates in a study of shared clonotypes between healthy human individuals. Per the original data handling: ImmunoSEQ supplied junction-only sequences lacking quality scores, so filtering was different. Data came from immunoSEQ multiplex PCR; TCRdb stores just in-frame clones and leaves some out. V, J and clone size reflect that table, while D and trimming were determined from the DNA. Of about 700,000 clones listed, about 91% are singletons. The CDR3 consists of 15 residues. Germline assignment: CDR1 SSHAT and CDR2 FNYEAQ (reference sequence). Trimming cost V 4 bases and J 4 bases, with 13 bases left between them.

The chain combines TRBV7-7 with TRBJ1-4; tentatively, D is TRBD1 (5 bases). The sequencing sample was made of naive CD8+ T cells sorted from blood. The source is a man between 25 and 39 years old in good health. The CDR3 coding sequence is TGTGCCAGCAGCTCGGGGCCAGGGAGTAATGAAAAACTGTTTTTT. Translated, it gives CASSSGPGSNEKLFF.